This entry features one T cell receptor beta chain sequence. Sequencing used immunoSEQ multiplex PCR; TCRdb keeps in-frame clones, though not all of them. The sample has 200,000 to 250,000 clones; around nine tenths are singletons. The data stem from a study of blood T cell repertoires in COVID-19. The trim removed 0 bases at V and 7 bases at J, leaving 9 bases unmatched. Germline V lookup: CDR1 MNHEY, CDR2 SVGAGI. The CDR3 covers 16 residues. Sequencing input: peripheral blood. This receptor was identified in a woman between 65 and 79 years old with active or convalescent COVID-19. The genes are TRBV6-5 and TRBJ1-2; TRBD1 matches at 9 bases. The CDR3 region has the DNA TGTGCCAGCAGTTACTCGAACCAGGGACAGGGTGCTGGCTACACCTTC. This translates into CASSYSNQGQGAGYTF.